What follows are 8 T cell receptor beta chains derived from one specimen sequenced in a study of blood T cells in healthy people across ages. Together with a sample-barcoded 5' primer, a J-beta primer mix was included in a second PCR lasting about 6 to 11 cycles. Each CDR3 protein is one row after TCRdb ran MiXCR on the 5' RACE reads. The table includes around 900,000 distinct CDR3 sequences, 29% detected once. The sample was blood. Source of these receptors: a woman of 80 years or more in good health.

To note about this clonotype: A much larger clone differs by one base, so this may be a read error. V usage is TRBV10-3 and J usage is TRBJ2-5; no firm D call. The CDR3 consists of 14 residues. Per germline, CDR1 ENHRY and CDR2 SYGVKD. Trimming took 3 bases from V and 13 from J, leaving 21 bases between them. CDR3 coding DNA: TGTGCCATCAGTGACTCGGACGGAACCTACGAGCCGTACTTC. Amino acid sequence: CAISDSDGTYEPYF.

The chain uses TRBV15 and TRBJ2-3; TRBD2 is a possible D gene (5 bases). Trimming removed 1 base at V and 4 bases at J, with 9 bases between. Germline V gene lookup returns CDR1 LNHNV and CDR2 YYDKDF (reference sequence). The CDR3 consists of 14 residues. As DNA, the CDR3 is TGTGCCACCAGCAGAGTTCCAGCGGCAGATACGCAGTATTTT. This encodes CATSRVPAADTQYF. The full variable domain, in which reference TRBV15 and TRBJ2-3 provide the parts outside the CDR3, is DAMVIQNPRYQVTQFGKPVTLSCSQTLNHNVMYWYQQKSSQAPKLLFHYYDKDFNNEADTPDNFQSRRPNTSFCFLDIRSPGLGDTAMYLCATSRVPAADTQYFGPGTRLTVL.

This clonotype was seen many times. This chain joins TRBV15 and TRBJ2-5; TRBD2 agrees at 8 bases. The CDR3 has 16 residues. Germline assignment: CDR1 LNHNV and CDR2 YYDKDF (reference sequence). J was trimmed by 4 bases and V by 0 bases; bases with no gene match: 7. The CDR3 region is CATSREAGLVVETQYF. The CDR3 DNA is TGTGCCACCAGCAGAGAGGCGGGACTAGTTGTAGAGACCCAGTACTTC.

A note on this clonotype: A single base separates this from a much larger clone, so it may be a read error. This chain connects TRBV18 to TRBJ1-2; D unresolved. Trimming cost V 2 bases and J 8 bases, with 12 bases left between them. The length of the CDR3 is 13 residues. Germline V lookup: CDR1 KGHSH, CDR2 LQKENI. As DNA, the CDR3 is TGTGCCAGCTCACCAAAGCAGTGGGCCGGCTACACCTTC. Amino acids: CASSPKQWAGYTF.

The table lists this clonotype with a few counts. A junction end diverges from the germline sequence, so it may reflect a read error. The V call is TRBV11-2, the J call TRBJ2-2; 12 positions agree with TRBD2. The germline V gene encodes CDR1 SGHAT and CDR2 FQNNGV. The CDR3 consists of 15 residues. CDR3 sequence reads: CASSAGLAGTGERFF. The CDR3 DNA follows: TGTGCCAGCAGTGCGGGACTAGCGGGCACCGGGGAGCGGTTTTTT.

As concerns this clonotype: This is likely a read error, given that the CDR3 carries no conserved phenylalanine or tryptophan at its end. Because the CDR3's place on the DNA is in doubt, the DNA is left out and the CDR3 is given as listed by TCRdb. The chain couples TRBV20-1 to TRBJ1-2; the table calls TRBD1, which could not be checked here. The length of the CDR3 is 12 amino acids, counting both ends. Germline loops: CDR1 DFQATT, CDR2 SNEGSKA (reference sequence). The CDR3 loop reads CSVATGTYGYTC.

This clonotype was picked up a small number of times. The rearrangement links TRBV6-5 to TRBJ1-2, with 9 bases matching TRBD1. V trimming: 8 bases; J trimming: 8 bases; junction bases outside the gene matches: 9. Per the germline V gene, CDR1 is MNHEY and CDR2 is SVGAGI. This CDR3 has 13 amino acids. The CDR3 DNA reads as TGTGCCAGCCTGGACAGGGGCCGGTCGGGCTACACCTTC. Residues: CASLDRGRSGYTF.

To note about this clonotype: With a much larger clone just one base away, this may be a read error. V usage is TRBV5-1 and J usage is TRBJ2-5; D remains ambiguous. V lost 0 bases and J lost 11, with 17 bases in between. The CDR3 is made up of 14 amino acids. The germline gives CDR1 SGHRS, CDR2 YFSETQ. The CDR3 spells CASSLDLSSYEQYF. CDR3 DNA: TGCGCCAGCAGCTTGGATCTTAGTAGTTATGAGCAGTACTTC.